The clone carrying this T cell receptor (beta chain) was seen a single time. Its specificity is not known. The data stem from a study of cytomegalovirus exposure and HLA in healthy donors. Whole-study context: An early release of data contained roughly 90 million unique TCRs, which came from HLA-typed donors. Study conclusions and caveats: Cytomegalovirus status was reportedly diagnosed by the classifier with high sensitivity and specificity.

Unrecorded immune exposure was likely among donors, who were nominally healthy when sampled. Amplification used 60 Vbeta primers and 13 Jbeta primers. Method: immunoSEQ multiplex PCR; TCRdb's copy keeps in-frame clones and lacks some. Altogether 98,000 or so clones are present, 76% being singletons, with the ten largest covering roughly 2%. V was cut by 6 bases and J by 14 bases, with 20 bases left in between. Germline-derived CDR1 and CDR2 are MNHEY and SMNVEV (reference sequence). This CDR3 region has 13 residues. The rearrangement links TRBV27 to TRBJ2-1, with D possibly TRBD2 on 5 matching bases. Sequencing input: PBMCs. The TCR originated in a man aged 35-49 years in good health and CMV-seronegative. Here the CDR3 reads CASRRGKGSGEFF. CDR3 DNA sequence: TGTGCCAGCAGACGCGGTAAAGGGTCCGGGGAGTTCTTC.